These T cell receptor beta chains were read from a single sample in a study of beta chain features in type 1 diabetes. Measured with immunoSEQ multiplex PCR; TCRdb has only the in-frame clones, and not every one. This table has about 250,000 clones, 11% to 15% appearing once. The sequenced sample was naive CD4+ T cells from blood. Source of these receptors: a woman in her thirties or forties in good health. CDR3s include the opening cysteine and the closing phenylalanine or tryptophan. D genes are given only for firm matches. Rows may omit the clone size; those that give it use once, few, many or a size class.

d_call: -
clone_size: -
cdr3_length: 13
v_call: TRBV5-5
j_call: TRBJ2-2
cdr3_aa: CASSRGNTGELFF
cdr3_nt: TGTGCCAGCAGTCGGGGAAACACCGGGGAGCTGTTTTTT

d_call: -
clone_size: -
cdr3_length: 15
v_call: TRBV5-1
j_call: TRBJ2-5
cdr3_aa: CASSLGGGIGETQYF
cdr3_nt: TGCGCCAGCAGCTTGGGGGGCGGGATCGGCGAGACCCAGTACTTC

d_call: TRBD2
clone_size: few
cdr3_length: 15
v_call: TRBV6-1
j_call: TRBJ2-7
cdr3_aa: CASSERGGSPYEQYF
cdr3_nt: TGTGCCAGCAGTGAACGGGGGGGGTCCCCCTACGAGCAGTACTTC

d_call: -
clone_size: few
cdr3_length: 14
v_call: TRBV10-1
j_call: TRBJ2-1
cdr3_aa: CASSDRGSYNEQFF
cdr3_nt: TGCGCCAGCAGTGACAGGGGCTCCTACAATGAGCAGTTCTTC

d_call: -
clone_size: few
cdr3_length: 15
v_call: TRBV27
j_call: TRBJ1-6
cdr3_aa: CASSLWGNYNSPLHF
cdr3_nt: TGTGCCAGCAGCTTATGGGGCAACTATAATTCACCCCTCCACTTT

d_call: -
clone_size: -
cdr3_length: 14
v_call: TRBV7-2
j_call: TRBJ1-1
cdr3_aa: CASSFGERRTEAFF
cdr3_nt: TGTGCCAGCAGCTTCGGGGAGAGACGCACTGAAGCTTTCTTT

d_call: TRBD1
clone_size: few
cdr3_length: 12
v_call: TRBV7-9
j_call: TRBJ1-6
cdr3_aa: CASARQGETLHF
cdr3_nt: TGTGCCAGCGCAAGACAGGGAGAGACCCTCCACTTT

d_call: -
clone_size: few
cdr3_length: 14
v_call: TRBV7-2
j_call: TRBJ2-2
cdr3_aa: CASSLVQDVGELFF
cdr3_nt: TGTGCCAGCAGCTTAGTTCAGGATGTCGGGGAGCTGTTTTTT

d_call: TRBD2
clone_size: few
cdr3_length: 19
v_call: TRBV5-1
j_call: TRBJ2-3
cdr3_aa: CASSLRGTRSASGTDTQYF
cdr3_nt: TGCGCCAGCAGCCTCCGAGGGACTAGATCCGCTTCGGGCACAGATACGCAGTATTTT

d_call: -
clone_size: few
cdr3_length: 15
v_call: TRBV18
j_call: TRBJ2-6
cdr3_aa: CASSASPVGANVLTF
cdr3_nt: TGTGCCAGCTCCGCGAGTCCCGTTGGGGCCAACGTCCTGACTTTC

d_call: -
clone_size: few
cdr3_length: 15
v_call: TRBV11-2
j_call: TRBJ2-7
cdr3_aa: CASSLDGGGWGEQYF
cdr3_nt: TGTGCCAGCAGCTTAGATGGCGGGGGCTGGGGCGAGCAGTACTTC

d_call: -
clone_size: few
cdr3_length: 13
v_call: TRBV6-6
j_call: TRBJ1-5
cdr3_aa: CASRNRVGEPQHF
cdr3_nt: TGTGCCAGCAGAAACAGGGTAGGCGAGCCCCAGCATTTT

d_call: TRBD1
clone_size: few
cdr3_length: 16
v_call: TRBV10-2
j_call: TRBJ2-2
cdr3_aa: CASSGTGTGYTGELFF
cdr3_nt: TGCGCCAGCAGTGGGACGGGGACAGGGTATACCGGGGAGCTGTTTTTT

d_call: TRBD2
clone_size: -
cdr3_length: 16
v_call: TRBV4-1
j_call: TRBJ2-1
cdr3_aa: CASSSLSGGSYNEQFF
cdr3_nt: TGCGCCAGCAGCTCGCTTAGCGGGGGGTCCTACAATGAGCAGTTCTTC

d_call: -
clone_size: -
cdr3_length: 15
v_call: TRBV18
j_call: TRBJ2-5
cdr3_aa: CASSPTRTLQETQYF
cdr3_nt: TGTGCCAGCTCACCAACCAGGACTTTGCAAGAGACCCAGTACTTC

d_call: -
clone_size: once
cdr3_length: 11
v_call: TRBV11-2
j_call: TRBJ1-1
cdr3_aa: CASSPYNEAFF
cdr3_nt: TGTGCCAGCAGCCCTTATAATGAAGCTTTCTTT

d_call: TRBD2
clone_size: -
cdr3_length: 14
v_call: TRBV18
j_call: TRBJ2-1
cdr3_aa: CASSPRLADNEQFF
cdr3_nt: TGTGCCAGCTCACCGCGACTAGCAGACAATGAGCAGTTCTTC

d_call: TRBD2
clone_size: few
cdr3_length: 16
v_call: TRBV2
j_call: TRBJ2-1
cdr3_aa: CASSVWGLARLDEQFF
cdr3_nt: TGTGCCAGCAGTGTCTGGGGACTAGCGCGCCTCGATGAGCAGTTCTTC

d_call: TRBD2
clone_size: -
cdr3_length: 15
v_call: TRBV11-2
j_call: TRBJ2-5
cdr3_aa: CASSSETSGGETQYF
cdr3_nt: TGTGCCAGCAGCTCCGAGACTAGCGGGGGAGAGACCCAGTACTTC

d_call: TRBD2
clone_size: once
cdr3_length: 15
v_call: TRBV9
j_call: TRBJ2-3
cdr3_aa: CASSVVVAGADTQYF
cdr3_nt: TGTGCCAGCAGCGTAGTGGTAGCGGGAGCAGATACGCAGTATTTT

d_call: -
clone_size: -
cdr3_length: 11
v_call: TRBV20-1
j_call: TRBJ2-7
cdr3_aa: CSATSLYEQYF
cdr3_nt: TGCAGTGCTACTAGCCTCTACGAGCAGTACTTC

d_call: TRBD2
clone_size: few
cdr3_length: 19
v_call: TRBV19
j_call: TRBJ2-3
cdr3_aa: CASKAPTSGGAGTTDTQYF
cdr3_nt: TGTGCCAGTAAAGCTCCAACTAGCGGGGGAGCGGGGACCACAGATACGCAGTATTTT

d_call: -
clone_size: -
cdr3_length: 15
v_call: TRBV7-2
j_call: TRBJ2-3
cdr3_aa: CASTKDRGRTDTQYF
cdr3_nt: TGTGCCAGCACCAAAGACCGGGGTAGGACAGATACGCAGTATTTT

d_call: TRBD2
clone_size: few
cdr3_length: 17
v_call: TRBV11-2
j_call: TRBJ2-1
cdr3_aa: CASSRPRGGASYNEQFF
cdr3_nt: TGTGCCAGCAGCCGACCCCGCGGGGGGGCCTCCTACAATGAGCAGTTCTTC

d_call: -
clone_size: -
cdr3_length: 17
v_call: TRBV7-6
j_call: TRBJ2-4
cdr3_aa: CASSPGPPTGAKNIQYF
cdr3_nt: TGTGCCAGCAGCCCAGGACCCCCTACAGGGGCCAAAAACATTCAGTACTTC

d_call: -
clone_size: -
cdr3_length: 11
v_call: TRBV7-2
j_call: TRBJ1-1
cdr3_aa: CASSFYYEAFF
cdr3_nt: TGTGCCAGCAGCTTCTATTATGAAGCTTTCTTT

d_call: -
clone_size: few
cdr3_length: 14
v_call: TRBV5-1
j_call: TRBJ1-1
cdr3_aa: CASSLTAVGGEAFF
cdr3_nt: TGCGCCAGCAGCTTGACGGCGGTGGGAGGTGAAGCTTTCTTT

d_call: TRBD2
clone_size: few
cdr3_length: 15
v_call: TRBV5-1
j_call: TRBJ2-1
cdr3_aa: CASSLSGVPYNEQFF
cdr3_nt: TGCGCCAGCAGCCTTAGCGGGGTCCCCTACAATGAGCAGTTCTTC

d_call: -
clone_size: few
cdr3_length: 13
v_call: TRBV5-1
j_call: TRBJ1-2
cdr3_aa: CASSTGQDYGYTF
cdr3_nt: TGCGCCAGCAGCACCGGACAAGATTATGGCTACACCTTC

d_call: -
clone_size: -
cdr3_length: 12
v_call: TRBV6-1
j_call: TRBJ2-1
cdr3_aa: CASSVVEGVQFF
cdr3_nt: TGTGCCAGCAGTGTGGTTGAGGGGGTGCAGTTCTTC

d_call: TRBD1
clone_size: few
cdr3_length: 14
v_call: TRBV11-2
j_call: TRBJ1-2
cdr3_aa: CASSESTGHSGYTF
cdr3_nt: TGTGCCAGCAGCGAATCGACAGGGCACTCTGGCTACACCTTC

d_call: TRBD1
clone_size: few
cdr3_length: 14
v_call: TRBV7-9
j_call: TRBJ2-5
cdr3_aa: CASTMTGAGETQYF
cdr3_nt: TGTGCCAGCACGATGACAGGGGCGGGGGAGACCCAGTACTTC

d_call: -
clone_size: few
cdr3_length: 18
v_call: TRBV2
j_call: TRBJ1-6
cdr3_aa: CASSELVGQSSYNSPLHF
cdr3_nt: TGTGCCAGCAGTGAACTTGTCGGACAGAGCTCCTATAATTCACCCCTCCACTTT

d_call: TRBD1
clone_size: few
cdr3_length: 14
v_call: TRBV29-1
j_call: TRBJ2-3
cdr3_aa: CSVGDRGFTDTQYF
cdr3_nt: TGCAGCGTGGGGGACAGGGGATTCACAGATACGCAGTATTTT

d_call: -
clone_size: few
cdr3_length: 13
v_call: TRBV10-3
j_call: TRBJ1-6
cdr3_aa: CAISGTVNSPLHF
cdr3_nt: TGTGCCATCAGTGGGACAGTTAATTCACCCCTCCACTTT

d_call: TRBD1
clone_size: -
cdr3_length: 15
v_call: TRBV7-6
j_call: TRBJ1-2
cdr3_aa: CASSAGQGINYGYTF
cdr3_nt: TGTGCCAGCAGCGCAGGACAGGGGATTAACTATGGCTACACCTTC

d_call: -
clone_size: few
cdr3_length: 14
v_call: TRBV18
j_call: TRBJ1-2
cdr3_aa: CASSPQTGNYGYTF
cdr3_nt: TGTGCCAGCTCACCACAGACAGGCAACTATGGCTACACCTTC

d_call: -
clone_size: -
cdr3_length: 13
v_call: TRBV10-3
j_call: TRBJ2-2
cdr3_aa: CAISLYFTGELFF
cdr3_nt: TGTGCCATCAGTCTATATTTCACCGGGGAGCTGTTTTTT

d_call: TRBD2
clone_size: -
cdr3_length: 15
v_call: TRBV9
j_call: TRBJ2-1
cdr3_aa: CASSVSGRVYNEQFF
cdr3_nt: TGTGCCAGCAGCGTTAGCGGGCGCGTGTACAATGAGCAGTTCTTC

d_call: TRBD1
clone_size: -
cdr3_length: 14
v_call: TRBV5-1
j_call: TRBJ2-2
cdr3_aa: CASSMGQYTGELFF
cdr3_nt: TGCGCCAGCAGCATGGGACAGTACACCGGGGAGCTGTTTTTT